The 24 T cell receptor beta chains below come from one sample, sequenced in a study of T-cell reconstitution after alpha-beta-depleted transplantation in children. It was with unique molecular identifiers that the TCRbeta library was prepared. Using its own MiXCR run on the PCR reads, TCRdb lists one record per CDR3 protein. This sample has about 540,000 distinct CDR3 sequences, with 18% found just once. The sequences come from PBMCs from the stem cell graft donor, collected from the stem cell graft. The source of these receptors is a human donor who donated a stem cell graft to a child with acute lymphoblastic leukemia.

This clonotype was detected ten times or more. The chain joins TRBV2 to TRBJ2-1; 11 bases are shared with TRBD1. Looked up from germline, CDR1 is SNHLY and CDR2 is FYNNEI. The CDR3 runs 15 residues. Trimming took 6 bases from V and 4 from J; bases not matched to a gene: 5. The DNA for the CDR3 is TGTGCCAGCAGCGGACAGGGGGCAGGGTACAATGAGCAGTTCTTC. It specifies CASSGQGAGYNEQFF.

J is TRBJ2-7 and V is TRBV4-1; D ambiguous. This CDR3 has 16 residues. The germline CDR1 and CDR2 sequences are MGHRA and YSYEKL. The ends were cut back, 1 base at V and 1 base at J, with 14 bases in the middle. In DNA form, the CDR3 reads TGCGCCAGCAGCCAAGGCAGAGTAGGCACGTCCTACGAGCAGTACTTC. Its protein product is CASSQGRVGTSYEQYF.

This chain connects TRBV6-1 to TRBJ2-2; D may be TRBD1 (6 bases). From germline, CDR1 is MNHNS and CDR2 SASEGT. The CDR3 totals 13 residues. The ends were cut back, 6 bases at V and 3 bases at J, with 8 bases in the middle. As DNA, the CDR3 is TGTGCCAGCAGACAGGGTGACACCGGGGAGCTGTTTTTT. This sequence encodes CASRQGDTGELFF.

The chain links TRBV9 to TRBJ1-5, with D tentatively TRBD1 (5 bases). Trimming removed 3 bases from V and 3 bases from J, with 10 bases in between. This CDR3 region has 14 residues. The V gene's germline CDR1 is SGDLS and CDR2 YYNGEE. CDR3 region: CASSAGGNNQPQHF. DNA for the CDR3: TGTGCCAGCAGCGCCGGGGGTAACAATCAGCCCCAGCATTTT.

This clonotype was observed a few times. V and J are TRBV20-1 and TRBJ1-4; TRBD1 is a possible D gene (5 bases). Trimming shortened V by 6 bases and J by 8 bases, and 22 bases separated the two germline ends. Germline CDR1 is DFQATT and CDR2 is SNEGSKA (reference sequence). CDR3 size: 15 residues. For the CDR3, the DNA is TGCAGTGCAAACGTGTGGGCAGGGATAGGAGAAAAACTGTTTTTT. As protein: CSANVWAGIGEKLFF.

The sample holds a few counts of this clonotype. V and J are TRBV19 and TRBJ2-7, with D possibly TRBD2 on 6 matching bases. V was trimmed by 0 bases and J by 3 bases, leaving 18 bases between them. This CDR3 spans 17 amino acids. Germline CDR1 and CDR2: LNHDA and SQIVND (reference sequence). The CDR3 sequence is CASSIDPRGTTGYEQYF. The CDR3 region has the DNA TGTGCCAGTAGTATAGATCCACGCGGGACCACCGGCTACGAGCAGTACTTC.

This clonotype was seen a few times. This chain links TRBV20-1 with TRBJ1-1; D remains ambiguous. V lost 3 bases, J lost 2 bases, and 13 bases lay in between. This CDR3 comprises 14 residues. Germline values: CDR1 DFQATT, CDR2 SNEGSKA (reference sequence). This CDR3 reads CSARDARRNTEAFF. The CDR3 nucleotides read TGCAGTGCTAGGGATGCACGCAGAAACACTGAAGCTTTCTTT.

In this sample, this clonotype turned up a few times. The CDR3 loop is CASSQKGVGNQPQHF. The CDR3 DNA reads as TGTGCCAGCAGTCAAAAGGGGGTAGGCAATCAGCCCCAGCATTTT. The chain uses TRBV6-1 and TRBJ1-5; D is possibly TRBD1 (6 bases). The CDR3 is 15 residues long. Germline V CDR1 and CDR2: MNHNS, SASEGT. Trimming took off 5 bases at V and 2 bases at J, with 13 bases between the two ends.

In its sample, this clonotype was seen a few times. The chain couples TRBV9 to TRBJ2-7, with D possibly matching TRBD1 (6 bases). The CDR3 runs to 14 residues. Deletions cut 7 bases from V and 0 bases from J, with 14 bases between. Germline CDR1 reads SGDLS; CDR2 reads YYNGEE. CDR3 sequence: CASCPGAGSYEQYF. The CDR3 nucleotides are TGTGCCAGCTGCCCAGGGGCCGGCTCCTACGAGCAGTACTTC.

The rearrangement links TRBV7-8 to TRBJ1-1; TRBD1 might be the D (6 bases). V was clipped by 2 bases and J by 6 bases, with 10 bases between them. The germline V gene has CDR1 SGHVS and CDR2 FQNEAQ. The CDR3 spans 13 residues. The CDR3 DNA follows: TGTGCCAGCAGCTTATACAGGGACCCTGAAGCTTTCTTT. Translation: CASSLYRDPEAFF.

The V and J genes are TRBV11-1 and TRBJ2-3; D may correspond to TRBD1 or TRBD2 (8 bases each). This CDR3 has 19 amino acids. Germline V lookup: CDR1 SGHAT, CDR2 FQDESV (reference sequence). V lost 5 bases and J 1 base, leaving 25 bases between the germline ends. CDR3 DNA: TGTGCCAGCAGCCCAAGACAGGGGAAATCAGCGGGAGGCACAGATACGCAGTATTTT. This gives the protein CASSPRQGKSAGGTDTQYF.

The CDR3 loop is CSVARGEQGLVYGYTF. The CDR3 nucleotides read TGCAGCGTCGCCCGCGGGGAGCAGGGACTGGTCTATGGCTACACCTTC. The V gene is TRBV29-1, the J gene TRBJ1-2; D perhaps matches TRBD1 (5 bases). This CDR3 has 16 residues. The germline V gene encodes CDR1 SQVTM and CDR2 ANQGSEA. Trimming took off 6 bases at V and 4 bases at J, with 24 bases between the two ends. Based on the CDR3 plus reference TRBV29-1 and TRBJ1-2, the full variable domain is SAVISQKPSRDICQRGTSLTIQCQVDSQVTMMFWYRQQPGQSLTLIATANQGSEATYESGFVIDKFPISRPNLTFSTLTVSNMSPEDSSIYLCSVARGEQGLVYGYTFGSGTRLTVV.

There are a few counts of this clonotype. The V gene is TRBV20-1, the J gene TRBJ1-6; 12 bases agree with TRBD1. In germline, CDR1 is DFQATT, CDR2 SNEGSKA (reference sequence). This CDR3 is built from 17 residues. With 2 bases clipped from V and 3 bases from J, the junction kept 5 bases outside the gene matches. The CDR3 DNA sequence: TGCAGTGCTAGACCGGGACAGGGGGCGAACTATAATTCACCCCTCCACTTT. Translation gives CSARPGQGANYNSPLHF.

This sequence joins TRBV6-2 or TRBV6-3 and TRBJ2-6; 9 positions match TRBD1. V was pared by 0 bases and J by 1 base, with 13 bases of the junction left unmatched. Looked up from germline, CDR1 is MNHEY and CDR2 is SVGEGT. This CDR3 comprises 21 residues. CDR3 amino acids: CASSYSPPDRGSRSGANVLTF. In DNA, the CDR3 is TGTGCCAGCAGTTACTCGCCTCCTGACAGGGGGTCGAGGTCTGGGGCCAACGTCCTGACTTTC.

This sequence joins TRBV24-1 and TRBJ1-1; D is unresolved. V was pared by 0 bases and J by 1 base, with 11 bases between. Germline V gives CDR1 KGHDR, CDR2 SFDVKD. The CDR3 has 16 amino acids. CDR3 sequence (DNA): TGTGCCACCAGTGATTTGAGGACGGCGTCGAACACTGAAGCTTTCTTT. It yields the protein CATSDLRTASNTEAFF.

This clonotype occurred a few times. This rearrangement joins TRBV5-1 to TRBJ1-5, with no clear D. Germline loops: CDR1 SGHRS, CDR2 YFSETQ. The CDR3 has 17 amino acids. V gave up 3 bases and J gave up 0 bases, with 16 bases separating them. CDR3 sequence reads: CASSWPPLQISNQPQHF. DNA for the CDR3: TGCGCCAGCAGCTGGCCGCCCTTACAGATTAGCAATCAGCCCCAGCATTTT.

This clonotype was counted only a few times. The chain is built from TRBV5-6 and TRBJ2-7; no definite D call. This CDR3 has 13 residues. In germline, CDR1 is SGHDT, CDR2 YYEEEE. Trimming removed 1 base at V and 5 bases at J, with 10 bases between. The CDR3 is CASSLKGLHEQYF. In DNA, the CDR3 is TGTGCCAGCAGCTTGAAAGGGCTCCACGAGCAGTACTTC.

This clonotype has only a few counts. In DNA, the CDR3 is TGTGCCAGCAGTTTATCGACCCAGGGTCTAAATCAGCCCCAGCATTTT. This sequence encodes CASSLSTQGLNQPQHF. The chain uses TRBV27 and TRBJ1-5; maybe TRBD1 (5 bases). V shed 0 bases and J shed 4 bases, with 13 bases lying between them. The CDR3 has 16 amino acids. Germline V gene data show CDR1 as MNHEY and CDR2 as SMNVEV (reference sequence).

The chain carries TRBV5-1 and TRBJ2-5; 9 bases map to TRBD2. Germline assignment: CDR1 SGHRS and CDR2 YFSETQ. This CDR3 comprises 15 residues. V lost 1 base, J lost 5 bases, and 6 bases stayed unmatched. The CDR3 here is CASSLRGGRAETQYF. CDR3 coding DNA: TGCGCCAGCAGCTTGAGAGGCGGGAGGGCGGAGACCCAGTACTTC.

The CDR3 region has the DNA TGTGCCAGCTCAGGAGACAGGCCCTTGGAACCCCAGCATTTT. Translation: CASSGDRPLEPQHF. The chain carries TRBV18 and TRBJ1-5, with D tentatively TRBD1 (6 bases). The germline CDR1 and CDR2 sequences are KGHSH and LQKENI. The V end was cut by 5 bases, the J end by 10 bases, with 18 bases between. This CDR3 spans 14 amino acids.

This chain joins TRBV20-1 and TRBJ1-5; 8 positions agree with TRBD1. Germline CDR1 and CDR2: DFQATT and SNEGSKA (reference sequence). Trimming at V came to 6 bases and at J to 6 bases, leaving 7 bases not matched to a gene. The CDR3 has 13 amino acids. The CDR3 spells CSATPGGSQPQHF. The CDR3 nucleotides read TGCAGTGCCACTCCAGGGGGCAGTCAGCCCCAGCATTTT.

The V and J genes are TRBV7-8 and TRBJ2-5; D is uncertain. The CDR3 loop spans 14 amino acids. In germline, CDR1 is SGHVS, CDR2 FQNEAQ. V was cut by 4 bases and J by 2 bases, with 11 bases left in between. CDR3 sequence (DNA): TGTGCCAGCAGCTCCTGGACCCAGCAAGAGACCCAGTACTTC. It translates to CASSSWTQQETQYF.

The CDR3 DNA reads TGCAGTGCTAGGGACAGGGTCGACGTTGCCTACGAGCAGTACTTC. It is translated as CSARDRVDVAYEQYF. This chain joins TRBV20-1 and TRBJ2-7; 8 bases are shared with TRBD1. The CDR3 extends over 15 amino acids. Germline V gene data show CDR1 as DFQATT and CDR2 as SNEGSKA (reference sequence). Unmatched junction bases numbered 9, after V lost 3 bases and J lost 2 bases.

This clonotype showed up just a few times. The CDR3 here is CASSLNLGIEVYTQYF. The DNA for the CDR3 is TGTGCCAGCAGTTTGAATCTGGGAATCGAGGTGTATACGCAGTATTTT. The chain carries TRBV12-3 or TRBV12-4 and TRBJ2-3; no clear D. The CDR3 covers 16 residues. Trimming took off 3 bases at V and 7 bases at J, with 20 bases between the two ends.